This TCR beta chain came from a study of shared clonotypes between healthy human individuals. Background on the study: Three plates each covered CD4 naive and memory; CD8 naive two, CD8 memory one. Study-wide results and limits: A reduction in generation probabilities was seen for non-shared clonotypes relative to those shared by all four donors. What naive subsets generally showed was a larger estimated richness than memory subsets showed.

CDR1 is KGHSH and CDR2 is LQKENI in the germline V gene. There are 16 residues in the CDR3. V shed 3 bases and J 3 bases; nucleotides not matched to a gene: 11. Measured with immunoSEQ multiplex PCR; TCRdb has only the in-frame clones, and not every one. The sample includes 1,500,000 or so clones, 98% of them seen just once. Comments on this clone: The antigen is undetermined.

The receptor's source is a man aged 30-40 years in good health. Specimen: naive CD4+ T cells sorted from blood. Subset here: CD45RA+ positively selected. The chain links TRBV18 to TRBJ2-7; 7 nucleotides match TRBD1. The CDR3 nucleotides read TGTGCCAGCTCACCTATAAAACCACGGACAGGCTACGAGCAGTACTTC. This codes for CASSPIKPRTGYEQYF. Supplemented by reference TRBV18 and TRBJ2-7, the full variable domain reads NAGVMQNPRHLVRRRGQEARLRCSPMKGHSHVYWYRQLPEEGLKFMVYLQKENIIDESGMPKERFSAEFPKEGPSILRIQQVVRGDSAAYFCASSPIKPRTGYEQYFGPGTRLTVT.